This TCR beta chain originates from a study of T cells in Graves' hyperthyroidism and ophthalmopathy (dated 2019 in TCRdb). About the investigation overall: Peripheral blood samples were taken at initial diagnosis, before any treatment was given. A discovery cohort of around 100 patients, 43 with Graves' ophthalmopathy and 55 to 60 with stable Graves' hyperthyroidism, was used to find distinguishing TCR V-J signatures. Whether ophthalmopathy could be predicted prospectively was tested in an independent validation cohort made up of 18 hyperthyroidism patients plus 17 patients who later progressed to ophthalmopathy. The approximately 100 discovery patients were divided at random into training and test sets in a 7:3 ratio. In addition, the study compared T-cell repertoires in thyroid tissue and in blood from several Graves' hyperthyroidism patients. Following sampling, methimazole starting at 30 mg daily was given to hyperthyroidism patients, and high-dose intravenous methylprednisolone was given to ophthalmopathy patients. The paper reports TCR Vbeta CDR3 sequencing of over 130 peripheral blood samples: over 40 ophthalmopathy, under 80 hyperthyroidism and approximately 17 progressor patients. Broader findings and caveats from the paper: In validation, the model predicted progression to ophthalmopathy a median of about 6.5 months before onset, with approximately 70% sensitivity and 72.22% specificity. Most expanded thyroid clonotypes (frequency above 0.001) were also detected in blood, a finding suggesting that blood repertoires may reflect thyroid immune responses. No statistical method was used to fix the sample size in advance, and group allocation was not hidden from the investigators. A model built on a 13 V-J signature distinguished ophthalmopathy from stable hyperthyroidism, reaching 85% to 90% sensitivity and 81.08% specificity in cross-validation and 80%/75% in testing.

This clonotype came up many times. There is no known antigen for this receptor. No much larger clonotype is one base removed from it; base qualities were not supplied. Graves' hyperthyroidism was defined as stable when no progression to ophthalmopathy occurred over 18 months of follow-up. The hyperthyroidism patients were between 18 and 65 years old and newly diagnosed, with a disease duration of less than 2 months. Patients with uncontrolled infections, other autoimmune diseases, pregnancy or lactation were excluded. Clinical symptoms, serum thyroxine and TRAb, thyroid ultrasound, and orbital computed tomography formed the basis for the diagnoses. PBMCs were separated from roughly 9.3 ml of fresh peripheral blood using Ficoll-Paque density gradient centrifugation. Total RNA was extracted with Trizol reagent, and quality was checked on an Agilent 2100 Bioanalyzer. The TCR beta CDR3 regions were amplified from RNA transcripts. A first-round RT-PCR of the TCR CDR3 used the HTBI primer set with the Qiagen OneStep RT-PCR kit. The libraries were constructed in a second round of multiplex PCR and then size-selected and purified. The libraries were sequenced on an Illumina HiSeq2000 using paired-end 100 bp reads. The study's own analysis went as follows. SOAPnuke was used to process the raw data, throwing out any read that contained adapters or uncalled bases, had a mean Phred below 15, or lacked an exact constant-primer or identifier match. High-quality paired reads were merged using COPE v1.2.5, and each unique nucleotide sequence was defined as a clonotype. Clonotypes were aligned to IMGT TRBV, TRBD and TRBJ reference segments using MiTCR v1.1. Analysis was restricted to V-J combinations with a frequency above 0.0001, which covered 99.2% of repertoires. The TCS score was defined as F50 (clonal expansion) divided by E x V (chaos), with BLOSUM62-based TCRdist calculated between CDR3 peptides within each V-J. Welch's t-statistics and random forest reduced around 520 V-J features to roughly 13, which were used in a naive Bayes classifier (R e1071). Using fastp at Q25 and MiXCR, TCRdb reprocessed the public reads and kept productive beta chains. Rows matching on CDR3 protein sequence are summarized as one entry with the most common DNA and genes. The V and J calls reflect TCRdb's pipeline rather than the authors' work. In all, the sample holds about 400,000 distinct CDR3 sequences, and more than 12% of those were seen once. The top ten clonotypes cover 32% of the sample.

V sheds 3 bases and J sheds 2 bases, leaving 7 bases between their ends. CDR1 and CDR2 (MNHNS, SASEGT) derive from the germline V gene. Taken from cysteine to phenylalanine, the CDR3 has 13 residues. This entry keeps only the CDR3 DNA: 39 bases, framed from base 1. This clonotype was sampled from a woman younger than 45 with Graves' hyperthyroidism. Sequenced input: blood. The rearrangement joined TRBV6-1 to TRBJ1-2; a tentative D call is TRBD1 (6 bases match). In nucleotides, the sequence is TGTGCCAGCAGTGAGACAGGAAACTATGGCTACACCTTC. Protein translation: CASSETGNYGYTF.